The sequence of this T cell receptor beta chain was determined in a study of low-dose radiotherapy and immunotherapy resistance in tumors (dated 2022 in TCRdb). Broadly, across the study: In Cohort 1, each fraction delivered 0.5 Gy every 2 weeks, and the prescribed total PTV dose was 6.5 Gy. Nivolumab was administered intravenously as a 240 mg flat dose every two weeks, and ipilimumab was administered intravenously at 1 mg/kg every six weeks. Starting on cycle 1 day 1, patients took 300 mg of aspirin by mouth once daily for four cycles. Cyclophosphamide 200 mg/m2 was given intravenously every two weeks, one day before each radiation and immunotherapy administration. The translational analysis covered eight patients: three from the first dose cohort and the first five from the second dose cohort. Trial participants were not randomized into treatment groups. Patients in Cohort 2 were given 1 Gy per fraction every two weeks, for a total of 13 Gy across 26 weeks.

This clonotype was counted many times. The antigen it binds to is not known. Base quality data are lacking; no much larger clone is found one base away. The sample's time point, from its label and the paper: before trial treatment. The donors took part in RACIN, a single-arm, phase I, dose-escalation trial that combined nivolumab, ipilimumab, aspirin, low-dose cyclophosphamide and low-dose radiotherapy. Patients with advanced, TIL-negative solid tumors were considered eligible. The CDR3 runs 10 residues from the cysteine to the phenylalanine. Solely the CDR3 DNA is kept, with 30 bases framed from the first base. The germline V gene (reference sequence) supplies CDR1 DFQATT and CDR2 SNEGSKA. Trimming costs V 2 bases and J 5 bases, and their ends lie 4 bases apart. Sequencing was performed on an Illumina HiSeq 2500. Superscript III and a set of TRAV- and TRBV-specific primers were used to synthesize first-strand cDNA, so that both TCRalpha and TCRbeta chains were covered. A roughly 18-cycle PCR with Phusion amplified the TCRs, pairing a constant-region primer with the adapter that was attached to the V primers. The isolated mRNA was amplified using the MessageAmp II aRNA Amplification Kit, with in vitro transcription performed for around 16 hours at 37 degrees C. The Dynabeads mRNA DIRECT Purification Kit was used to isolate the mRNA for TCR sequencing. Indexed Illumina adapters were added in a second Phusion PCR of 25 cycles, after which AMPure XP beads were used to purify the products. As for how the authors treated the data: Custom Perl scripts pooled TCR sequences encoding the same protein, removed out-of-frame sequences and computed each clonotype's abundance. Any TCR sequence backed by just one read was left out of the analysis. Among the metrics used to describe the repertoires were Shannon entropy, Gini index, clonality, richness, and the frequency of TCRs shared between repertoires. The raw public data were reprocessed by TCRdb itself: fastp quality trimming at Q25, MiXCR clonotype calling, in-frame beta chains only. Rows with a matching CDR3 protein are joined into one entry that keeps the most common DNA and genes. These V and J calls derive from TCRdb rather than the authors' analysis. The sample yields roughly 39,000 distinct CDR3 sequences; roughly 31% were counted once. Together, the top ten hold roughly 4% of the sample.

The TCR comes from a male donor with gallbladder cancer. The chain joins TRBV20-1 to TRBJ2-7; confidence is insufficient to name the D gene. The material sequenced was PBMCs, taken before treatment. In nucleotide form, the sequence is TGCAGTGCTAGAAAGGACGAGCAGTACTTC. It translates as CSARKDEQYF.